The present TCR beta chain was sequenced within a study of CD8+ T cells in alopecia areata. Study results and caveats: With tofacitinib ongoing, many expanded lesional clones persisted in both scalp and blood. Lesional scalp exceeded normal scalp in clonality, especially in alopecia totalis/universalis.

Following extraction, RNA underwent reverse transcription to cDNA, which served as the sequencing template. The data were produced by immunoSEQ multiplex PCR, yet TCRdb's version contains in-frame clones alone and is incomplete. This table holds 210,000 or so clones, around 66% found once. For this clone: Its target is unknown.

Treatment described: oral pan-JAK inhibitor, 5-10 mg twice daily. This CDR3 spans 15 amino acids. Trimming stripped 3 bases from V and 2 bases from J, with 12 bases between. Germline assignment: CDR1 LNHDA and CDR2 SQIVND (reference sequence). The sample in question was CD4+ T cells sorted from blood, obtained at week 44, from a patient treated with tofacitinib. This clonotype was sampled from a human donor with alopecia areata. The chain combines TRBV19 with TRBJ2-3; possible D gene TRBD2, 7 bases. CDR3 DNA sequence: TGTGCCAGTAGTATGGGGGGGGCCTCCACAGATACGCAGTATTTT. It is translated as CASSMGGASTDTQYF.